The present TCR beta chain was sequenced within a study of tumor and adjacent non-tumor tissue in lung cancer. Study in general: There were fewer than 15 adenocarcinoma, a couple of squamous cell carcinoma and 1 small cell lung cancer cases. Aged about 31 to 76 years, patients included about 11 men and 4 to 6 women with stage I to III disease.

TCRbeta libraries were built with three rounds of nested PCR, modified from ARM-PCR. TCRdb re-called the multiplex PCR reads with MiXCR, one entry per CDR3 protein. Here the sample spans about 110,000 distinct CDR3 sequences, approximately 82% being singletons. The CDR3 has 14 amino acids. Per germline, CDR1 MGHRA and CDR2 YSYEKL. Trimming removed 4 bases from V and 8 bases from J, with 18 bases in between. Study-wide findings and caveats: TCR diversity was significantly greater in tumor than normal lung tissue.

The template was RNA from unsorted bulk tissue. This clonotype has only one observation. No antigen is known for it. A much larger clonotype is one base distant, so this may be a read error. The clonotype originates from an older woman with non-small cell lung cancer. The chain links TRBV4-1 to TRBJ2-7, with D perhaps matching TRBD1 (6 bases). The sample consisted of lung tumor tissue. CDR3 protein: CASSLGRAGEKQYF. In DNA form, the CDR3 reads TGCGCCAGCAGCCTCGGTAGGGCAGGGGAAAAGCAGTACTTC.